These 13 T cell receptor beta chains originate from one sample sequenced in a study of regulatory T cells in long-lasting Graves disease. Arm-PCR of CDR3 regions and iRepertoire HTBI primers were the basis on which TCR beta libraries were built. Via MiXCR, TCRdb re-called the multiplex PCR reads, giving one row per CDR3 protein. The table includes about 440,000 distinct CDR3 sequences, 15% detected once. Time point here: newly diagnosed GD, antithyroid drugs for less than 3 months. PBMC RNA was the source of the TCR library. The same sample was also used in a study of T cells in Graves' hyperthyroidism and ophthalmopathy.

The specimen was peripheral blood mononuclear cells (PBMCs), collected at new diagnosis, from a patient treated with antithyroid drugs. The receptors derive from a woman in her thirties with Graves disease.

This clonotype came up a few times. This chain links TRBV7-9 with TRBJ2-1, with a weak D call TRBD2 (6 bases). Trimming took off 3 bases at V and 1 base at J, with 19 bases between the two ends. CDR1 and CDR2 (germline): SEHNR, FQNEAQ (reference sequence). The CDR3 runs to 18 residues. CDR3 protein: CASSLSVSGTPSYNEQFF. CDR3 bases: TGTGCCAGCAGCTTGTCTGTTTCCGGGACTCCTTCCTACAATGAGCAGTTCTTC.

This clonotype was seen repeatedly, ten times or more. V usage is TRBV27 and J usage is TRBJ2-5; 9 bases are shared with TRBD1. V dropped 4 bases and J dropped 4; count of bases not matched to a gene: 13. The germline V gene encodes CDR1 MNHEY and CDR2 SMNVEV (reference sequence). The CDR3 sequence is 17 residues long. The CDR3 bases are TGTGCCAGCAGTTCTCCCCAACGACAGGGGGGATTAGAGACCCAGTACTTC. Encoded protein: CASSSPQRQGGLETQYF.

This clonotype was counted many times. The V call is TRBV7-3, the J call TRBJ1-1; 7 positions match TRBD1. The CDR3 is 14 amino acids. Trimming cost V 6 bases and J 0 bases; bases outside gene matches: 4. Germline CDR1 reads SGHTA; CDR2 reads FQGTGA. CDR3 sequence: CASRQDRMNTEAFF. In nucleotides, the CDR3 is TGTGCCAGCAGGCAGGACAGGATGAACACTGAAGCTTTCTTT. Full variable domain (missing parts from reference TRBV7-3 and TRBJ1-1): GAGVSQTPSNKVTEKGKYVELRCDPISGHTALYWYRQSLGQGPEFLIYFQGTGAADDSGLPNDRFFAVRPEGSVSTLKIQRTERGDSAVYLCASRQDRMNTEAFFGQGTRLTVV.

This clonotype was observed many times. The rearrangement uses TRBV28 and TRBJ2-3; D may be TRBD1 (6 bases). The CDR3 loop spans 14 amino acids. Germline V gene data show CDR1 as MDHEN and CDR2 as SYDVKM. Deletions cut 5 bases from V and 4 bases from J, with 13 bases between. CDR3 coding DNA: TGTGCCAGCAGTGTACAGGGTTCCCCAGATACGCAGTATTTT. This codes for CASSVQGSPDTQYF.

This clonotype appeared a few times. The V call is TRBV20-1, the J call TRBJ2-2; perhaps TRBD2 as D (6 bases). Trimming removed 7 bases from V and 7 bases from J, with 10 bases in between. The CDR3 runs 11 residues. Germline V gene data show CDR1 as DFQATT and CDR2 as SNEGSKA (reference sequence). CDR3 in DNA: TGCAGTGGGGAGGAGATCGGGGAGCTGTTTTTT. It encodes CSGEEIGELFF.

V is TRBV6-9 and J is TRBJ2-5; the D is unclear. This CDR3 has 10 residues. The germline CDR1 and CDR2 sequences are MNHGY and SVAAGI. The V end was cut by 6 bases, the J end by 5 bases, with 4 bases between. This CDR3 is CASRYETQYF. The CDR3 DNA sequence: TGTGCCAGCAGATATGAGACCCAGTACTTC.

Concerning this clonotype itself: One base separates it from a far larger clone, so it is likely a read error. This chain links TRBV11-2 with TRBJ2-1, with a weak D call TRBD2 (6 bases). The CDR3 consists of 15 residues. In germline, CDR1 is SGHAT, CDR2 FQNNGV. For the CDR3, the DNA is TGTGCCAGCAGCGTTGGTAGCGGAGGTGCCAATGGGCAGTTCTTC. The encoded protein is CASSVGSGGANGQFF.

This clonotype showed up just a few times. An end of the junction does not agree with germline; a read error may underlie this. The CDR3 nucleotides are TGTGCCAGCAGTTGGACAGACCCCCTCAACACCGGGGAGCTGCTTTTT. Translated: CASSWTDPLNTGELLF. V and J are TRBV12-3 or TRBV12-4 and TRBJ2-2, with D possibly matching TRBD1 (6 bases). The CDR3 covers 16 residues.

In its sample, this clonotype was seen many times. The chain combines TRBV20-1 with TRBJ2-5, with D possibly called TRBD1 or TRBD2 (6 bases each). The J call is uncertain, as TRBJ2-1 better fits the DNA end. Germline V CDR1 and CDR2: DFQATT, SNEGSKA (reference sequence). The CDR3 runs to 15 residues. This CDR3 reads CSASRGLAAVNEQFF. The CDR3 region has the DNA TGCAGTGCTAGTAGGGGGTTAGCGGCGGTCAATGAGCAGTTCTTC.

This clonotype was observed a handful of times. This chain links TRBV9 with TRBJ1-1; D call uncertain. CDR3 length: 17 residues. CDR1 is SGDLS, CDR2 YYNGEE, per germline. The ends were cut back, 0 bases at V and 6 bases at J, with 21 bases in the middle. This CDR3 is CASSVVGGRRGAPEAFF. In DNA form, the CDR3 reads TGTGCCAGCAGCGTAGTGGGCGGTAGGCGGGGAGCGCCTGAAGCTTTCTTT.

This clonotype was picked up many times. The gene calls are TRBV27 and TRBJ2-1; the match to TRBD1 covers 7 bases. Germline CDR1 and CDR2: MNHEY and SMNVEV (reference sequence). With V trimmed by 4 bases and J by 8 bases, 20 bases remained unmatched. The CDR3 spans 18 residues. This chain's CDR3 is CASSSPTGAGHYSDEQFF. CDR3 coding DNA: TGTGCCAGCAGTTCTCCTACAGGGGCCGGTCATTACAGCGATGAGCAGTTCTTC.

This clonotype was counted many times. The V call is TRBV20-1, the J call TRBJ1-1; D uncertain. Germline V gene data show CDR1 as DFQATT and CDR2 as SNEGSKA (reference sequence). Between the trimmed V and J ends, which lost 2 bases and 0 bases, there was a span of 16 bases. The CDR3 sequence is 16 residues long. The CDR3 nucleotides read TGCAGTGCTAGAACCGGAGTTAGCCGTATGAACACTGAAGCTTTCTTT. This gives the protein CSARTGVSRMNTEAFF.

The chain couples TRBV7-9 to TRBJ1-5; maybe TRBD1 (5 bases). The V and J ends lost 5 bases and 8 bases respectively, with 16 bases between them. This CDR3 is built from 14 residues. Per the germline V gene, CDR1 is SEHNR and CDR2 is FQNEAQ (reference sequence). CDR3 DNA: TGTGCCAGCAGCCCCGGGACGGTCAAGGAGCCCCAGCATTTT. The encoded protein is CASSPGTVKEPQHF.